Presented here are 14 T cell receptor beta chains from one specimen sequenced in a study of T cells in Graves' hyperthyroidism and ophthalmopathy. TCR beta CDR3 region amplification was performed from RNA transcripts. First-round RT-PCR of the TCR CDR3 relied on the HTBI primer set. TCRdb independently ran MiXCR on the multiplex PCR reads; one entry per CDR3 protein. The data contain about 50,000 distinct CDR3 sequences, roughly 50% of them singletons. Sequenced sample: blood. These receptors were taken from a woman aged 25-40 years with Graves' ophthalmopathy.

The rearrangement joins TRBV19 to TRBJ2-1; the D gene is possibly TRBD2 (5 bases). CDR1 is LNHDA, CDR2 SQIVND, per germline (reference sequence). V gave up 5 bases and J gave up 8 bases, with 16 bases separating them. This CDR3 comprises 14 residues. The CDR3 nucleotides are TGTGCCAGTAGTGATGGACTGGCTGGCCATGAGCAGTTCTTC. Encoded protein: CASSDGLAGHEQFF.

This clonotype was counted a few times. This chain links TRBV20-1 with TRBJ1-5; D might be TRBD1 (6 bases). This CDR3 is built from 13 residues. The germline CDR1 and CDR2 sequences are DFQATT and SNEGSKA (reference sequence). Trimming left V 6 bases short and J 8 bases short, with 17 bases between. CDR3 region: CSAQGTTTKPQHF. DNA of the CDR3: TGCAGTGCCCAGGGGACTACGACTAAGCCCCAGCATTTT.

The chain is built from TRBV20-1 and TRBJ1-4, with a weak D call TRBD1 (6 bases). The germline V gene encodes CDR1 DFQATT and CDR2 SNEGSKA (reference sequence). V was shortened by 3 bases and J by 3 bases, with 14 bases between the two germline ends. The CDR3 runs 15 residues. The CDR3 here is CSASGWGAANEKLFF. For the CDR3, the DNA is TGCAGTGCTAGTGGGTGGGGGGCAGCTAATGAAAAACTGTTTTTT.

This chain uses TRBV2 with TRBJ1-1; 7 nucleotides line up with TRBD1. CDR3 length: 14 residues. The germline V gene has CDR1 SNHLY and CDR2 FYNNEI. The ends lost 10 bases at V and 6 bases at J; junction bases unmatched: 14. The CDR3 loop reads CATSQGGPGSEAFF. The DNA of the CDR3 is TGTGCCACATCTCAGGGGGGGCCAGGGTCTGAAGCTTTCTTT.

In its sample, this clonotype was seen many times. CDR3 coding DNA: TGTGCCAGCAGGGAGGCCACCGAAGCCGGGGAGCTGTTTTTT. It translates to CASREATEAGELFF. This chain connects TRBV6-1 to TRBJ2-2; TRBD2 might be the D (5 bases). Looked up from germline, CDR1 is MNHNS and CDR2 is SASEGT. V shed 6 bases and J shed 6 bases, with 14 bases lying between them. The CDR3 runs to 14 residues.

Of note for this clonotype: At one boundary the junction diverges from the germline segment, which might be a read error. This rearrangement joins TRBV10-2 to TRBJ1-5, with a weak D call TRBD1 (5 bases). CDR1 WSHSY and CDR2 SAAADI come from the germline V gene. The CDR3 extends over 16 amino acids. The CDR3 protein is CASSQVAGTSNQPQHF. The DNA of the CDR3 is TGCGCCAGCAGTCAAGTCGCGGGGACTAGCAATCAACCCCAGCATTTT.

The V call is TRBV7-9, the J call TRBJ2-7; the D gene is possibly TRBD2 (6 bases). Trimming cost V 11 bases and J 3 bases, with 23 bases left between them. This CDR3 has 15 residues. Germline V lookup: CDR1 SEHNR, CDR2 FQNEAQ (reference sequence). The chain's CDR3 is CAGGHTGVSGYEQYF. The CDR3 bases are TGTGCCGGCGGCCATACGGGAGTCAGCGGCTACGAGCAGTACTTC.

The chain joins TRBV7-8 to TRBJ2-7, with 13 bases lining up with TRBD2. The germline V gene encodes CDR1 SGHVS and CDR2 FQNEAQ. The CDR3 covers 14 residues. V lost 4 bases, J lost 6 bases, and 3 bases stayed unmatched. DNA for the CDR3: TGTGCCAGCAGCTGGGGACTAGCGGGACGCGAGCAGTACTTC. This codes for CASSWGLAGREQYF.

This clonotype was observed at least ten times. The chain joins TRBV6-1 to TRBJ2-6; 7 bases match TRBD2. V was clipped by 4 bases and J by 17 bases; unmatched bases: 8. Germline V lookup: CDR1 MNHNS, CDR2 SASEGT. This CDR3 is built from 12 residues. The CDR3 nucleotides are TGTGCCAGCAGTGGGACCATAAGCGGGATGACTTTC. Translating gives CASSGTISGMTF.

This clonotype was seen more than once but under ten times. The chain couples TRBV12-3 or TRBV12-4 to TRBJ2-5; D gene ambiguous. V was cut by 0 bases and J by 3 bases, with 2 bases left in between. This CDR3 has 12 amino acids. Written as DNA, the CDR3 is TGTGCCAGCAGTTTAGCCGAAGAGACCCAGTACTTC. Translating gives CASSLAEETQYF.

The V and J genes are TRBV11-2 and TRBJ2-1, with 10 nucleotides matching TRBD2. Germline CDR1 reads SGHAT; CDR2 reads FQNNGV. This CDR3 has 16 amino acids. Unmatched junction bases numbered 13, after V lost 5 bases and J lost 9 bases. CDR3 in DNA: TGTGCCAGCAGCCCGGGGGGGAGCGGGAGGGCCCCTGAGCAGTTCTTC. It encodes CASSPGGSGRAPEQFF.

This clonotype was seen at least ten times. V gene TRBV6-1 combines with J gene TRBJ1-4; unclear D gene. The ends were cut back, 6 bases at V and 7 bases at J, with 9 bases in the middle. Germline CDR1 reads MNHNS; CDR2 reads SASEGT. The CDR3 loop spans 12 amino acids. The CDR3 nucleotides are TGTGCCAGCAGCGAGGGAAGTGAAAAACTGTTTTTT. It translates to CASSEGSEKLFF.

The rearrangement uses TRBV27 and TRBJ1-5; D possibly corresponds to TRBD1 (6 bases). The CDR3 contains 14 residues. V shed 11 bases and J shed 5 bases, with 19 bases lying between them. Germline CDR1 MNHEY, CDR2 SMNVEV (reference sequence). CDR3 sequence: CACPLSRGDQPQHF. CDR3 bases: TGTGCCTGCCCGCTCAGCAGGGGCGATCAGCCCCAGCATTTT.

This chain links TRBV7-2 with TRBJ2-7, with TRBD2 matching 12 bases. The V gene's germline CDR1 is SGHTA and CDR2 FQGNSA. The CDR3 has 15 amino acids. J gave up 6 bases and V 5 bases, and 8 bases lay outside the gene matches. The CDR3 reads CASSRLAGVVGEQYF. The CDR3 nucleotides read TGTGCCAGCAGCCGACTAGCGGGAGTGGTAGGCGAGCAGTACTTC.